A selection of T cell receptor beta chains follows, all from one sample in a study of blood T cells in healthy people across ages. Using its own MiXCR run on the 5' RACE reads, TCRdb lists one record per CDR3 protein. The sample lists about 1.7 million distinct CDR3 sequences, roughly 27% seen once, with less than 9.5% in the top ten. Specimen: blood. These receptors originate from a woman in her 30s in good health. CDR3s include the opening cysteine and the closing phenylalanine or tryptophan. The D gene is left open where the match is weak. Not all rows give a size; the values are once, few, many and, for expanded clones, a class.

clone_size	v_call	d_call	j_call	cdr3_nt	cdr3_aa
.	TRBV10-3	TRBD1	TRBJ1-5	TGTGCCATCAGTGACCGGGACAGGGGCGTTGATCAGCCCCAGCATTTT	CAISDRDRGVDQPQHF
.	TRBV7-9	TRBD2	TRBJ2-3	TGTGCCAGCAGTCCCTCCGGGACTAGCGGGGTGGCAGATACGCAGTATTTT	CASSPSGTSGVADTQYF
.	TRBV3-1	.	TRBJ2-7	TGTGCCAGCAGCCCCAGGGCAGGTGGGATCTACGAGCAGTACTTC	CASSPRAGGIYEQYF
once	TRBV11-2	.	TRBJ2-5	TGTACCAGCAGCCGAGGGTTTTTGGGTCCGGAGAGAGAGACCCAGTACTTC	CTSSRGFLGPERETQYF
few	TRBV25-1	TRBD1	TRBJ1-1	TGTGCCAGCAGTGAATTCGGAGGGGGCGGGTTCACTGAAGCTTTCTTT	CASSEFGGGGFTEAFF
few	TRBV12-3/TRBV12-4	.	TRBJ2-3	TGTGCCAGCAGTCGGATCCAGCTCACAGATACGCAGTATTTT	CASSRIQLTDTQYF
few	TRBV2	.	TRBJ1-5	TGTGCCAGCAGTGACAGGGAAGGCAATCAGCCCCAGCATTTT	CASSDREGNQPQHF
many	TRBV4-2	TRBD2	TRBJ2-7	TGTGCCAGCAGCCAAGATCTAGCGGGCCCCTACGAGCAGTACTTC	CASSQDLAGPYEQYF
.	TRBV6-5	TRBD2	TRBJ2-7	TGTGCCGGCAGTGCGGGGGCTAGCGGGAGTCGGGAGCAGTACTTC	CAGSAGASGSREQYF
.	TRBV20-1	TRBD1	TRBJ2-5	TGCAGTGCTACAGGACAGGCCCAAGAGACCCAGTACTTC	CSATGQAQETQYF
.	TRBV18	.	TRBJ2-1	TGTGCCAGCTCAGGGGTCGCCGGGAGTGATGAGCAGTTCTTC	CASSGVAGSDEQFF
few	TRBV2	.	TRBJ1-5	TGTGCCAGCACCCAGGATCATAGGCAGCCCCAGCATTTT	CASTQDHRQPQHF
.	TRBV20-1	.	TRBJ2-4	TGCAGTGCTCCTCTCGTAGGGGGTTTCAATGAGCAGTACTTC	CSAPLVGGFNEQYF
few	TRBV27	.	TRBJ2-4	TGTGCCAGCAGTTTAGCTAGTGCCGCCAGGAACATTCAGTACTTC	CASSLASAARNIQYF
.	TRBV7-7	TRBD1	TRBJ2-1	TGTGCCAGCAGCTTCTTTAGTAGGACAGGGGGCAGGAATGAGCAGTTCTTC	CASSFFSRTGGRNEQFF
.	TRBV5-1	TRBD2	TRBJ2-5	TGTGCCAGCAGCTTGGAGTCGGGGGGTAGGGGTGAGCAGTACTTC	CASSLESGGRGEQYF
many	TRBV29-1	.	TRBJ2-3	TGCCATACTCTAGATACGCAGTATTTT	CHTLDTQYF
.	TRBV5-1	.	TRBJ2-7	TGCGCCAGCAGCTTGGGGCAGGGGTTGCTGACCTACGAGCAGTACTTC	CASSLGQGLLTYEQYF
many	TRBV5-1	TRBD1	TRBJ2-1	TGCGCCAGCAGCTTGGGGGGACAGAGCTACAATGAGCAGTTCTTC	CASSLGGQSYNEQFF
.	TRBV7-2	.	TRBJ2-7	TGTGCCAGCAGCTCGAACAGGGTTTCCGAGCAGTACTTC	CASSSNRVSEQYF
few	TRBV9	.	TRBJ2-3	TGTGCCAGCAGCCCAAGCAGCGAAGATACGCAGTATTTT	CASSPSSEDTQYF
few	TRBV7-9	.	TRBJ2-5	TGTGCCAGCAGCTTAACTTCCACGCGCCAAGAGACCCAGTACTTC	CASSLTSTRQETQYF
few	TRBV20-1	TRBD2	TRBJ2-1	TGCAGTGCTAGTTGGGCTAGCGGCAACAATGAGCAGTTCTTC	CSASWASGNNEQFF
few	TRBV7-2	TRBD2	TRBJ2-7	TGTGCCAGCAGACAAGAGCCTAGCGGATACAATGAGCAGTACTTC	CASRQEPSGYNEQYF
.	TRBV7-2	.	TRBJ1-2	TGTGCCAGCAGCCCGTCCGGGGGCAGCTACACCTTC	CASSPSGGSYTF
.	TRBV20-1	.	TRBJ2-1	TGCAGTGCCGTTGACAGGAGGCAGTTCTTC	CSAVDRRQFF
.	TRBV4-3	.	TRBJ2-3	TGCGCCAGCAGCCAAGATATAGAGAGTTCCACAGATACGCAGTATTTT	CASSQDIESSTDTQYF
few	TRBV6-6	TRBD1	TRBJ2-7	TGTGCCACCTACCCGGGACAGGGGTACTACGAGCAGTACTTC	CATYPGQGYYEQYF
.	TRBV6-2/TRBV6-3	.	TRBJ2-1	TGTGCCAGCACCACGCCCGGCGGGGGCCAGATGTATGAGCAGTTCTTC	CASTTPGGGQMYEQFF
.	TRBV20-1	TRBD2	TRBJ2-1	TGCAGTGCTGGAGATTATGCGGGAGGGGCCTATAATGAGCAGTTCTTC	CSAGDYAGGAYNEQFF
few	TRBV20-1	TRBD1	TRBJ2-3	TGCAGTGCTAGAGATTCCGGGACAGGGTCAGATACGCAGTATTTT	CSARDSGTGSDTQYF
.	TRBV19	TRBD1	TRBJ1-1	TGTGCCAGTATGGACAGGGGGCTTACTGAAGCTTTCTTT	CASMDRGLTEAFF
.	TRBV30	TRBD1	TRBJ2-6	TGTGCCTGGAGTGCTACAACCGTTAGACAGGGGTCTGGGGCCAACGTCCTGACTTTC	CAWSATTVRQGSGANVLTF
many	TRBV7-2	.	TRBJ2-5	TGTGCCAGCAGCTTAGGGTCGGCCAATGGAGAGACCCAGTACTTC	CASSLGSANGETQYF
few	TRBV2	TRBD1	TRBJ1-6	TGTGCCAGCAGTGAACGACAGGGGCATTCACCCCTCCACTTT	CASSERQGHSPLHF
.	TRBV3-1	.	TRBJ1-5	TGTGCCAGCAGCCAAGAAGTCGGAACGGCTCAGCCCCAGCATTTT	CASSQEVGTAQPQHF
.	TRBV6-5	.	TRBJ1-4	TGTGCCAGCAGTTACTCTCGGGCAGAAAATGAAAAACTGTTTTTT	CASSYSRAENEKLFF
few	TRBV15	.	TRBJ1-2	TGTGCCACCTCACCCGGGGGAAATGGTGGCTACACCTTC	CATSPGGNGGYTF
few	TRBV27	.	TRBJ2-1	TGTGCCAGCAGGAGGGGGAACCTCAATGAGCAGTTCTTC	CASRRGNLNEQFF
once	TRBV6-6	.	TRBJ2-6	TGTGCCAGCAGCACCAATAGAGGTGGGGCCAACGTCCAGACTTTC	CASSTNRGGANVQTF
.	TRBV27	TRBD2	TRBJ2-2	TGTGCCAGCAGATTCGCCGGGGGGAGTTACACCGGGGAGCTGTTTTTT	CASRFAGGSYTGELFF
.	TRBV6-6	.	TRBJ2-7	TGTGCCAGCAGTAGTAGGGGGGCCCAGTACTTC	CASSSRGAQYF
.	TRBV4-1	.	TRBJ2-7	TGCGCCAGCAGCCAAGAAATAGGGTACGAGCAGTACTTC	CASSQEIGYEQYF
.	TRBV9	.	TRBJ2-7	TGTGCCAGCAACCAGAATCGGGCCCCCATGGGGTACAATGAGCAGTACTTC	CASNQNRAPMGYNEQYF
few	TRBV7-8	TRBD2	TRBJ2-3	TGTGCCAGCAGCCCGACTAGCGGGCAAAGCACAGATACGCAGTATTTT	CASSPTSGQSTDTQYF
few	TRBV10-2	TRBD2	TRBJ2-1	TGCGCCAGCACGGGCGGGAGGGTGAGCTCCTACAATGAGCAGTTCTTC	CASTGGRVSSYNEQFF
few	TRBV20-1	TRBD1	TRBJ2-7	TGCAGTGCTAGGAATAGGGGGCGTATCGACGAGCAGTACTTC	CSARNRGRIDEQYF
.	TRBV14	TRBD2	TRBJ2-1	TGTGCCAGCAGCCAACGATGGACTAGCGGTACAAATGAGCAGTTCTTC	CASSQRWTSGTNEQFF
.	TRBV6-6	.	TRBJ2-3	TGTGCCAGCAGTTATTCGGTCACAGATACGCAGTATTTT	CASSYSVTDTQYF
.	TRBV20-1	.	TRBJ2-4	TGCAGTGCTAGAGAGCTCGATCTAGCCAAAAACATTCAGTACTTC	CSARELDLAKNIQYF
few	TRBV20-1	TRBD2	TRBJ2-1	TGCAGTGCTAGAGTTCCGGGTAGCGGGCCGAAAAATGAGCAGTTCTTC	CSARVPGSGPKNEQFF
.	TRBV29-1	TRBD2	TRBJ2-3	TGCAGCGTTGAAGATCCCAGCGGGGGCGGTACGCAGTATTTT	CSVEDPSGGGTQYF
.	TRBV11-2	TRBD1	TRBJ2-7	TGTGCCAGCAGCTTAGATCGGTGGGGTGGGACAGACTACGAGCAGTACTTC	CASSLDRWGGTDYEQYF
many	TRBV20-1	.	TRBJ2-7	TGCAGTGCTGGGGTTCTAGGCGAGCAGTACTTC	CSAGVLGEQYF
few	TRBV7-2	.	TRBJ1-5	TGTGCCAGCAGCTTCGAGGATCAGCCCCAGCATTTT	CASSFEDQPQHF
.	TRBV11-2	.	TRBJ2-7	TGTGCCAGCAGCTTAGTCCAGGTGTACGAGCAGTACTTC	CASSLVQVYEQYF
few	TRBV9	.	TRBJ2-5	TGTGCCAGCAGCGATAATAACCAAGAGACCCAGTACTTC	CASSDNNQETQYF
.	TRBV9	TRBD2	TRBJ2-3	TGTGCCAGCAGCGTAGCGGCTAGCGGGGACACGGATACGCAGTATTTT	CASSVAASGDTDTQYF
.	TRBV12-3/TRBV12-4	TRBD1	TRBJ2-5	TGTGCCAGCAGTTTCGACAGGGTAGTGGAGACCCAGTACTTC	CASSFDRVVETQYF
.	TRBV5-1	.	TRBJ2-7	TGCGCCAGCAGCCAAAGACAGGTAGGGTACGAGCAGTACTTC	CASSQRQVGYEQYF